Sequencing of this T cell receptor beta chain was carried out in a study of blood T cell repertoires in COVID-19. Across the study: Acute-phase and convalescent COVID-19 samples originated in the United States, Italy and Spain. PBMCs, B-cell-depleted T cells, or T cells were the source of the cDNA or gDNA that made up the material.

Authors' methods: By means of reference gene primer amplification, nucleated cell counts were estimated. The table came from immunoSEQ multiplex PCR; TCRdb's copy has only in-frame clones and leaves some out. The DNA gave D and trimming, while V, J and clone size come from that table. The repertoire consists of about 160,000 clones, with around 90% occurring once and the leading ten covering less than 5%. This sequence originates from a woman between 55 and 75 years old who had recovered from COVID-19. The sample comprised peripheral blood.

The DNA for the CDR3 is TGTGCCAGCAGCTTACGGCAGGGGGCCCAGGAGACCCAGTACTTC. Its protein product is CASSLRQGAQETQYF. The chain joins TRBV7-7 to TRBJ2-5; TRBD1 aligns across 8 bases. V was clipped by 2 bases and J by 5 bases; unmatched bases: 7. This CDR3 is built from 15 residues. Germline CDR1 reads SSHAT; CDR2 reads FNYEAQ (reference sequence).